This is a list of T cell receptor beta chains from one sample in a study of cytomegalovirus exposure and HLA in healthy donors. Only in-frame clones appear in the TCRdb table, and some are missing; sequencing was by immunoSEQ multiplex PCR. This table has roughly 95,000 clones, over 60% appearing once. The material sequenced was PBMCs. The receptors shown here come from a man aged 30-40 years in good health and CMV-seropositive. Both conserved end residues are part of each CDR3. Each record gives: D gene, clone size, V gene, J gene, CDR3 protein, CDR3 DNA. A D gene is named only where the DNA matches it firmly. Clone size is shown for a subset of rows, as once, few, many or a class of expanded clone.

.	.	TRBV20-1	TRBJ2-7	CSAKTGYEQYF	TGCAGTGCGAAGACAGGATACGAGCAGTACTTC
.	.	TRBV19	TRBJ1-1	CASSRVIRELWGAFF	TGTGCCAGTAGTAGGGTGATTCGGGAGCTCTGGGGAGCTTTCTTT
TRBD2	few	TRBV6-6	TRBJ2-5	CASSYSTGGETQYF	TGTGCCAGCAGTTACTCGACGGGGGGAGAGACCCAGTACTTC
.	.	TRBV21-1	TRBJ2-3	CASSKGGKAGEGTDTQYF	TGTGCCAGCAGCAAAGGAGGAAAAGCGGGAGAGGGCACAGATACGCAGTATTTT
TRBD1	.	TRBV4-3	TRBJ2-7	CASSTGQSSYEQYF	TGCGCCAGCAGCACGGGACAGTCCTCCTACGAGCAGTACTTC
.	.	TRBV18	TRBJ2-5	CASSLQGQETQYF	TGTGCCAGCTCACTGCAGGGGCAAGAGACCCAGTACTTC
TRBD2	.	TRBV4-2	TRBJ2-6	CASSLRSGGPGTNVLTF	TGTGCCAGCAGCCTACGTAGCGGGGGGCCTGGGACCAACGTCCTGACTTTC
.	.	TRBV19	TRBJ1-2	CASSILEGLVGYTF	TGTGCCAGTAGTATATTAGAGGGTCTTGTTGGCTACACCTTC
TRBD2	.	TRBV5-6	TRBJ2-2	CASTTRTSGRWSTGELFF	TGTGCCAGCACCACCCGGACTAGCGGGAGATGGAGCACCGGGGAGCTGTTTTTT
.	.	TRBV29-1	TRBJ2-5	CSVARRDVQETQYF	TGCAGCGTTGCTCGGCGGGATGTCCAAGAGACCCAGTACTTC
.	.	TRBV4-1	TRBJ1-2	CASSQGTAGGTYGYTF	TGCGCCAGCAGCCAAGGGACAGCGGGGGGGACCTATGGCTACACCTTC
TRBD2	.	TRBV19	TRBJ2-2	CASRAGGRTGELFF	TGTGCCAGCCGGGCGGGGGGGCGAACCGGGGAGCTGTTTTTT
TRBD2	.	TRBV5-6	TRBJ2-7	CASSRRGSGDYEQYF	TGTGCCAGCAGCCGGCGGGGTAGCGGGGATTACGAGCAGTACTTC
.	.	TRBV4-2	TRBJ2-1	CASSQVGGREQFF	TGTGCCAGCAGCCAGGTCGGGGGACGTGAGCAGTTCTTC
TRBD1	.	TRBV7-9	TRBJ1-5	CASSLVGGDQPQHF	TGTGCCAGCAGCTTAGTAGGGGGCGATCAGCCCCAGCATTTT
.	.	TRBV6-5	TRBJ1-2	CASTKGGYGYTF	TGTGCCAGCACCAAAGGAGGGTATGGCTACACCTTC
.	.	TRBV6-1	TRBJ2-2	CASSPQRANTGELFF	TGTGCCAGCAGCCCCCAGAGGGCGAACACCGGGGAGCTGTTTTTT
TRBD2	.	TRBV10-3	TRBJ2-2	CAISENGLAGTGELFF	TGTGCCATCAGTGAGAACGGCCTAGCGGGGACCGGGGAGCTGTTTTTT
.	.	TRBV4-2	TRBJ1-3	CASSREPGNTIYF	TGTGCCAGCAGCCGCGAACCTGGAAACACCATATATTTT
TRBD1	.	TRBV2	TRBJ1-5	CASSEGQSYQPQHF	TGTGCCAGCAGTGAGGGACAGAGCTATCAGCCCCAGCATTTT
TRBD2	.	TRBV7-8	TRBJ2-3	CASRRGVGGGEADTQYF	TGTGCCAGCAGACGGGGGGTTGGCGGGGGAGAGGCAGATACGCAGTATTTT
.	few	TRBV27	TRBJ1-1	CASVGGATEAFF	TGTGCCAGCGTGGGAGGCGCCACTGAAGCTTTCTTT
.	.	TRBV7-8	TRBJ1-1	CASSLVGGNTEAFF	TGTGCCAGCAGCTTAGTCGGGGGAAACACTGAAGCTTTCTTT
TRBD2	.	TRBV11-1	TRBJ2-4	CASSHRLAGVGNIQYF	TGTGCCAGCAGCCACCGACTAGCGGGAGTCGGAAACATTCAGTACTTC
TRBD2	.	TRBV5-6	TRBJ2-3	CASSLAAGGYTDTQYF	TGTGCCAGCAGCTTGGCGGCGGGAGGGTACACAGATACGCAGTATTTT
.	few	TRBV18	TRBJ1-2	CASSTGSPFYGYTF	TGTGCCAGCTCAACAGGGTCCCCTTTCTATGGCTACACCTTC
TRBD1	few	TRBV6-5	TRBJ1-2	CASSRIRGLKGGYTF	TGTGCCAGCAGCCGTATCAGGGGGCTGAAAGGAGGCTACACCTTC
.	once	TRBV7-9	TRBJ1-1	CASSFGMTNTEAFF	TGTGCCAGCAGCTTCGGGATGACGAACACTGAAGCTTTCTTT